The 20 T cell receptor beta chains below come from one sample, sequenced in a study of cytomegalovirus exposure and HLA in healthy donors. Primers: 60 Vbeta forward and 13 Jbeta reverse. Sequenced by immunoSEQ multiplex PCR; TCRdb stores in-frame clones only, minus some. The sample shows just over 95,000 clones, approximately 77% of them seen only once. The sequenced material came from PBMCs. These receptors originate from a woman between 40 and 50 years old in good health and CMV-seronegative.

The CDR3: CASSLASGVGNEQFF. DNA of the CDR3: TGTGCCAGCAGCTTAGCCTCCGGGGTCGGCAATGAGCAGTTCTTC. This sequence joins TRBV7-2 and TRBJ2-1; tentative D call: TRBD2 (5 bases). In germline, CDR1 is SGHTA, CDR2 FQGNSA. This CDR3 spans 15 amino acids. Trimming removed 0 bases at V and 6 bases at J, with 12 bases between.

V usage is TRBV2 and J usage is TRBJ1-1; tentatively, D is TRBD1 (5 bases). The germline V gene has CDR1 SNHLY and CDR2 FYNNEI. This CDR3 contains 15 residues. Trimming took 4 bases from V and 1 from J, leaving 13 bases between them. This chain's CDR3 is CASSGLGAKNTEAFF. DNA of the CDR3: TGTGCCAGCAGTGGGTTAGGGGCGAAGAACACTGAAGCTTTCTTT. Full variable domain (rest looked up from reference TRBV2 and TRBJ1-1): EPEVTQTPSHQVTQMGQEVILRCVPISNHLYFYWYRQILGQKVEFLVSFYNNEISEKSEIFDDQFSVERPDGSNFTLKIRSTKLEDSAMYFCASSGLGAKNTEAFFGQGTRLTVV.

This rearrangement joins TRBV5-4 to TRBJ2-5, with 8 nucleotides matching TRBD2. Unmatched junction bases numbered 4, after V lost 5 bases and J lost 4 bases. The CDR3 spans 13 residues. Germline-derived CDR1 and CDR2 are SGHNT and YYREEE (reference sequence). CDR3 loop: CASSTGTRETQYF. CDR3 nucleotides: TGTGCCAGCAGTACCGGGACTAGAGAGACCCAGTACTTC.

The chain uses TRBV7-9 and TRBJ2-1; 8 bases match TRBD1. The trim removed 4 bases at V and 5 bases at J, leaving 13 bases unmatched. Germline V gene lookup returns CDR1 SEHNR and CDR2 FQNEAQ (reference sequence). This CDR3 is 17 amino acids long. The CDR3 protein is CASSSTSQGELHNEQFF. CDR3 DNA: TGTGCCAGCAGCTCCACCTCACAGGGGGAGTTGCACAATGAGCAGTTCTTC.

With respect to this clone: One end of the junction does not line up with germline, which may come from a read error. This chain uses TRBV7-9 with TRBJ1-4; D remains ambiguous. Germline loops: CDR1 SEHNR, CDR2 FQNEAQ (reference sequence). This CDR3 region has 15 residues. The CDR3 DNA is TGTGCCAGCAGCTTAGTGCGTCAGACTATTGAAAAACTGTTTTTT. It is translated as CASSLVRQTIEKLFF.

V and J are TRBV19 and TRBJ2-3, with D possibly matching TRBD2 (7 bases). Germline V gene sequence: CDR1 LNHDA, CDR2 SQIVND (reference sequence). CDR3 length equals 15 residues. Trimming removed 7 bases from V and 5 bases from J, with 19 bases in between. In nucleotides, the CDR3 is TGTGCCAGTACCCTGGGGCGGGGGCAGAAAGATACGCAGTATTTT. Translated, it gives CASTLGRGQKDTQYF.

The chain joins TRBV5-8 to TRBJ2-3; 8 bases fit TRBD2. The CDR3 runs to 14 residues. The V gene's germline CDR1 is SGHTS and CDR2 YDEGEE. V shed 5 bases, J shed 7 bases, and the junction held 9 bases outside the gene matches. The CDR3 region is CASRGGTRGNTQYF. CDR3 sequence (DNA): TGTGCCAGCAGAGGAGGGACTAGGGGGAATACGCAGTATTTT.

This clone was recorded only once. V is TRBV6-5 and J is TRBJ1-6, with 7 bases identical to TRBD1. With 2 bases clipped from V and 7 bases from J, the junction kept 5 bases outside the gene matches. CDR3 length: 15 residues. Germline values: CDR1 MNHEY, CDR2 SVGAGI. DNA of the CDR3: TGTGCCAGCAGTTACGAGCCAGGGGGAAATTCACCCCTCCACTTT. Its translation is CASSYEPGGNSPLHF.

V usage is TRBV27 and J usage is TRBJ1-1; 7 bases fit TRBD1. The CDR3 is 14 amino acids. Trimming removed 4 bases from V and 5 bases from J; junction bases left unmatched: 7. Germline-derived CDR1 and CDR2 are MNHEY and SMNVEV (reference sequence). CDR3 sequence (DNA): TGTGCCAGCAGTTGGGCAGGGGGGTCAACTGAAGCTTTCTTT. As protein: CASSWAGGSTEAFF.

The chain links TRBV18 to TRBJ1-1, with 8 bases fitting TRBD1. CDR1 and CDR2 from the germline V gene are KGHSH and LQKENI. V gave up 3 bases and J gave up 1 base; unmatched junction bases: 1. CDR3 length: 14 residues. The CDR3 sequence is CASSPGTGNTEAFF. The CDR3 DNA reads TGTGCCAGCTCACCCGGGACAGGGAACACTGAAGCTTTCTTT.

V is TRBV11-2 and J is TRBJ2-1; TRBD2 matches at 7 bases. Germline trimming cut 0 bases from V and 3 bases from J; bases unmatched to any gene: 5. The CDR3 is made up of 16 amino acids. Germline CDR1 reads SGHAT; CDR2 reads FQNNGV. The CDR3 reads CASSLDAQRGYNEQFF. In nucleotides, the CDR3 is TGTGCCAGCAGCTTAGACGCCCAGCGGGGCTACAATGAGCAGTTCTTC.

V and J are TRBV19 and TRBJ1-2; the match to TRBD1 covers 9 bases. Trimming cost V 7 bases and J 1 base; bases outside gene matches: 7. Germline CDR1 reads LNHDA; CDR2 reads SQIVND (reference sequence). There are 15 residues in the CDR3. The CDR3 nucleotides are TGTGCCAGTAACCACCCGGGACAGGGTAACTATGGCTACACCTTC. As protein: CASNHPGQGNYGYTF.

The chain carries TRBV27 and TRBJ1-2, with TRBD1 as a possible D gene (5 bases). The CDR3 loop spans 16 amino acids. The germline V gene encodes CDR1 MNHEY and CDR2 SMNVEV (reference sequence). The V and J ends lost 5 bases and 2 bases respectively, with 18 bases between them. The CDR3, as DNA: TGTGCCAGCAGTCCGAAACCCGCCGGACACAACTATGGCTACACCTTC. Residues: CASSPKPAGHNYGYTF.

The chain links TRBV5-4 to TRBJ2-7, with 10 bases identical to TRBD1. V lost 5 bases and J lost 2; bases outside the gene matches: 7. Germline V gene data show CDR1 as SGHNT and CDR2 as YYREEE (reference sequence). The CDR3 sequence is 15 residues long. The CDR3 sequence is CASSPGTGATYEQYF. CDR3 coding DNA: TGTGCCAGCAGTCCCGGGACAGGGGCGACCTACGAGCAGTACTTC.

J is TRBJ2-5 and V is TRBV6-1; weak D call: TRBD1 (5 bases). V was clipped by 6 bases and J by 8 bases, with 22 bases between them. Germline V gene data show CDR1 as MNHNS and CDR2 as SASEGT. CDR3 length: 15 residues. The CDR3 DNA reads as TGTGCCAGCAGCCTAAACGCTATCGCCACAGGCACCCAGTACTTC. It translates to CASSLNAIATGTQYF.

The chain couples TRBV21-1 to TRBJ2-1; the D segment call TRBD2 is taken from the table without a DNA check. TRBV21-1 is flagged as a pseudogene. The CDR3 sequence is 10 residues long. CDR3 in amino acids: CASCRGEQFF. The CDR3 DNA follows: TGTGCCAGCTGTCGCGGTGAGCAGTTCTTC.

This clone came up a few times. A far larger clone is just one base off, so this is likely a read error. This chain uses TRBV5-1 with TRBJ1-2; 8 bases align to TRBD1. This CDR3 has 15 amino acids. CDR1 and CDR2 (germline): SGHRS, YFSETQ. J gave up 4 bases and V 4 bases, and 9 bases lay outside the gene matches. CDR3 region: CASSIEPQGAYGYTF. The CDR3 DNA reads as TGCGCCAGCAGCATCGAGCCTCAGGGGGCCTATGGCTACACCTTC.

The chain joins TRBV18 to TRBJ2-7; 7 bases align to TRBD1. The germline gives CDR1 KGHSH, CDR2 LQKENI. CDR3 length: 12 residues. J lost 10 bases, V lost 3 bases, and 6 bases had no gene match. CDR3 loop: CASSPGQTPQYF. As DNA, the CDR3 is TGTGCCAGCTCACCGGGACAGACCCCCCAGTACTTC.

The chain carries TRBV5-4 and TRBJ2-6, with 10 positions matching TRBD2. Germline assignment: CDR1 SGHNT and CDR2 YYREEE (reference sequence). The V and J ends lost 1 base and 4 bases, in that order; junction bases with no gene match: 5. This CDR3 is 17 amino acids long. The DNA for the CDR3 is TGTGCCAGCAGCTTGAGCGGGGGGGCTTACGGGGCCAACGTCCTGACTTTC. It is translated as CASSLSGGAYGANVLTF.

The chain combines TRBV5-4 with TRBJ2-5, with 7 bases lining up with TRBD2. The junction had 11 bases not matched to a gene; V was cut back by 4 bases and J by 2 bases. The CDR3 is 16 amino acids. The germline V gene has CDR1 SGHNT and CDR2 YYREEE (reference sequence). The CDR3 sequence is CASSPGGRGEQETQYF. For the CDR3, the DNA is TGTGCCAGCAGCCCCGGGGGTCGGGGGGAACAAGAGACCCAGTACTTC.